This passage covers 18 T cell receptor beta chains from one sample sequenced in a study of OX40 agonist ivuxolimab in advanced cancers. Repertoires were generated with immunoSEQ multiplex PCR, while TCRdb's copy carries only in-frame clones and drops some. The profile covers around 19,000 clones, with 75% to 95% appearing a single time and around 60% taken by the ten largest. Source: CD4+ or CD8+ T cells sorted from blood, taken in a trial of the OX40 agonist ivuxolimab. These TCRs come from an adult with an advanced solid tumor such as melanoma, head and neck, liver or kidney cancer.

The chain joins TRBV5-1 to TRBJ1-5, with D tentatively TRBD1 (5 bases). Per germline, CDR1 SGHRS and CDR2 YFSETQ. This CDR3 region has 15 residues. With 0 bases removed from V and 1 base from J, the gap between germline ends came to 8 bases. CDR3 sequence reads: CASSLVGGSNQPQHF. As DNA, the CDR3 is TGCGCCAGCAGCTTGGTTGGGGGGAGCAATCAGCCCCAGCATTTT.

The rearrangement links TRBV19 to TRBJ1-2, with D perhaps TRBD1 (6 bases). The germline V and J ends were trimmed by 1 base and 3 bases, with 12 bases remaining between them. Germline loops: CDR1 LNHDA, CDR2 SQIVND (reference sequence). The CDR3 is made up of 15 amino acids. The CDR3 sequence is CASSIAAGVDYGYTF. The CDR3 nucleotides are TGTGCCAGTAGTATAGCGGCAGGGGTCGACTATGGCTACACCTTC.

The gene calls are TRBV19 and TRBJ2-1; D not certain. V lost 7 bases, J lost 5 bases, and 15 bases lay in between. Germline loops: CDR1 LNHDA, CDR2 SQIVND (reference sequence). CDR3 length: 14 amino acids. This CDR3 is CASMMSRTHNEQFF. The DNA for the CDR3 is TGTGCCAGTATGATGTCCAGGACCCACAATGAGCAGTTCTTC.

The chain employs TRBV9 and TRBJ2-2; 7 bases fit TRBD2. This CDR3 contains 14 residues. Germline CDR1 is SGDLS and CDR2 is YYNGEE. The ends lost 3 bases at V and 5 bases at J; junction bases unmatched: 4. For the CDR3, the DNA is TGTGCCAGCAGCGCCCACGGGGGGACCGGGGAGCTGTTTTTT. Amino acids: CASSAHGGTGELFF.

The chain recombines TRBV6-6 with TRBJ2-5; 11 nucleotides line up with TRBD2. The V gene end was trimmed by 2 bases and the J gene end by 1 base; junction bases not matched to a gene: 3. Germline V gene sequence: CDR1 MNHNY, CDR2 SVGAGI (reference sequence). The CDR3 has 16 amino acids. The CDR3 DNA sequence: TGTGCCAGCAGTTACACTAGCGGGAGCACCCAAGAGACCCAGTACTTC. This translates into CASSYTSGSTQETQYF.

V is TRBV11-2 and J is TRBJ2-3, with D possibly being TRBD2 (7 bases). CDR3 length: 13 amino acids. The V gene lost 7 bases and the J gene lost 3 bases, with 11 bases spanning the gap. CDR1 and CDR2 (germline): SGHAT, FQNNGV. CDR3 protein: CASKGGGTDTQYF. The CDR3 DNA sequence: TGTGCCAGCAAAGGGGGGGGGACAGATACGCAGTATTTT. Supplemented by reference TRBV11-2 and TRBJ2-3, the full variable domain reads EAGVAQSPRYKIIEKRQSVAFWCNPISGHATLYWYQQILGQGPKLLIQFQNNGVVDDSQLPKDRFSAERLKGVDSTLKIQPAKLEDSAVYLCASKGGGTDTQYFGPGTRLTVL.

The rearrangement links TRBV30 to TRBJ2-7; no reliable D call. Trimming shortened V by 0 bases and J by 1 base, and 7 bases separated the two germline ends. The germline gives CDR1 GTSNPN, CDR2 SVGIG (reference sequence). The CDR3 length is 13 residues. The chain's CDR3 is CAWSVGGSYEQYF. In DNA, the CDR3 is TGTGCCTGGAGTGTCGGTGGTTCCTACGAGCAGTACTTC.

This sequence joins TRBV10-2 and TRBJ1-2; D gene uncertain. The germline V and J ends were trimmed by 0 bases and 8 bases, with 13 bases remaining between them. Per the germline V gene, CDR1 is WSHSY and CDR2 is SAAADI. The CDR3 extends over 14 amino acids. The CDR3 coding sequence is TGCGCCAGCAGTGAGTCGCCAGATCTACAAGGCTACACCTTC. It is translated as CASSESPDLQGYTF.

V and J are TRBV5-5 and TRBJ2-5; 10 positions agree with TRBD2. The CDR3 spans 16 residues. V lost 4 bases and J lost 3; bases outside the gene matches: 9. Germline assignment: CDR1 SGHKS and CDR2 YYEKEE (reference sequence). The CDR3 coding sequence is TGTGCCAGCAGCGACGATGGGCTAGCGGGGGAAGAGACCCAGTACTTC. It specifies CASSDDGLAGEETQYF.

This chain uses TRBV19 with TRBJ1-5; D not certain. Per germline, CDR1 LNHDA and CDR2 SQIVND (reference sequence). CDR3 size: 13 residues. V was cut by 5 bases and J by 3 bases, with 8 bases left in between. In nucleotides, the CDR3 is TGTGCCAGTAGTGGGCAGAACAATCAGCCCCAGCATTTT. This codes for CASSGQNNQPQHF. Looking up the rest from reference TRBV19 and TRBJ1-5 gives the full variable domain: DGGITQSPKYLFRKEGQNVTLSCEQNLNHDAMYWYRQDPGQGLRLIYYSQIVNDFQKGDIAEGYSVSREKKESFPLTVTSAQKNPTAFYLCASSGQNNQPQHFGDGTRLSIL.

V is TRBV7-2 and J is TRBJ2-5, with 9 bases aligning to TRBD2. This CDR3 spans 15 amino acids. Looked up from germline, CDR1 is SGHTA and CDR2 is FQGNSA. With V trimmed by 1 base and J by 6 bases, 6 bases remained unmatched. The CDR3 reads CASSLGGGGAQTQYF. CDR3 DNA: TGTGCCAGCAGCTTAGGGGGCGGGGGGGCGCAGACCCAGTACTTC.

Points on this clone: Mismatch with germline at one junction end may stem from a read error. The V call is TRBV7-7, the J call TRBJ2-5, with TRBD1 as a possible D gene (7 bases). Germline V gene data show CDR1 as SSHAT and CDR2 as FNYEAQ (reference sequence). The CDR3 has 13 residues. CDR3 in amino acids: CASSSAGGETQYF. Here the CDR3 DNA reads TGTGCTAGCAGCTCTGCAGGGGGGGAGACCCAGTACTTC.

Turning to this clone: Lacking the conserved final phenylalanine or tryptophan, this CDR3 likely reflects a read error. The DNA is left out, because the CDR3 cannot be placed on it with certainty; the CDR3 is given as TCRdb lists it. V gene TRBV7-6 combines with J gene TRBJ1-2. Per the germline V gene, CDR1 is SGHVS and CDR2 is FNYEAQ. The CDR3 is 13 residues long, ends included. The CDR3 protein is CASSPTGDPILFV.

The chain is built from TRBV6-6 and TRBJ1-5, with TRBD1 identical over 10 bases. V shed 3 bases, J shed 6 bases, and the junction held 5 bases outside the gene matches. Germline V CDR1 and CDR2: MNHNY, SVGAGI (reference sequence). The CDR3 covers 15 residues. The CDR3 sequence: CASSYGTGESQPQHF. DNA of the CDR3: TGTGCCAGCAGTTATGGGACAGGGGAGAGTCAGCCCCAGCATTTT.

V is TRBV29-1 and J is TRBJ1-2; 8 positions agree with TRBD1. Germline CDR1 is SQVTM and CDR2 is ANQGSEA. Germline trimming cut 7 bases from V and 6 bases from J; bases unmatched to any gene: 7. The CDR3 is 12 residues long. CDR3 sequence reads: CSADPTGDGYTF. The CDR3 DNA reads TGCAGCGCCGACCCGACAGGGGATGGCTACACCTTC.

The chain combines TRBV6-5 with TRBJ2-3; 9 positions match TRBD1. The CDR3 has 15 residues. The germline V gene encodes CDR1 MNHEY and CDR2 SVGAGI. J lost 6 bases, V lost 4 bases, and 8 bases had no gene match. The chain's CDR3 is CASSSRDRAFDTQYF. CDR3 bases: TGTGCCAGCAGTTCCCGGGACAGGGCCTTTGATACGCAGTATTTT.

The chain employs TRBV29-1 and TRBJ2-7, with 9 bases matching TRBD1. V gave up 7 bases and J gave up 3 bases; unmatched junction bases: 7. Looked up from germline, CDR1 is SQVTM and CDR2 is ANQGSEA. The CDR3 is 13 amino acids. As DNA, the CDR3 is TGCAGCGGCCGACAGGGGGAAAACTACGAGCAGTACTTC. This sequence encodes CSGRQGENYEQYF.

This chain connects TRBV30 to TRBJ2-3, with TRBD2 as a possible D gene (7 bases). Germline V gene sequence: CDR1 GTSNPN, CDR2 SVGIG (reference sequence). The germline V and J ends were trimmed by 4 bases and 6 bases, with 14 bases remaining between them. The CDR3 is 13 amino acids. The CDR3 spells CAWTRGGADTQYF. The DNA for the CDR3 is TGTGCCTGGACCCGAGGGGGGGCGGATACGCAGTATTTT.